One and the same sample provided the 9 T cell receptor beta chains below, sequenced in a study of shared clonotypes between healthy human individuals. Assay: immunoSEQ multiplex PCR; the TCRdb copy retains only in-frame clones and omits some. The sample contains approximately 2,300,000 clones, around 93% of which appear only once. Input material: naive CD4+ T cells from PBMCs. As for subset: CD45RA+ positively selected. The receptors stem from a man between 18 and 35 years old in good health. Some clones in this sample may be carry-over from other donors' samples.

The chain has TRBV7-2 and TRBJ2-7; 8 nucleotides align to TRBD2. Germline V gene data show CDR1 as SGHTA and CDR2 as FQGNSA. Germline trimming cut 5 bases from V and 7 bases from J; bases unmatched to any gene: 7. The CDR3 spans 13 residues. CDR3 in DNA: TGTGCCAGCAGCGACTGGCGGGGGGTTGAGCAGTACTTC. Amino acids: CASSDWRGVEQYF.

This chain connects TRBV7-2 to TRBJ2-7; TRBD1 aligns across 7 bases. This CDR3 has 16 residues. Per germline, CDR1 SGHTA and CDR2 FQGNSA. V dropped 2 bases and J dropped 2; count of bases not matched to a gene: 9. The CDR3 DNA reads as TGTGCCAGCAGCTTATTCGGACAGGTACAGACCTACGAGCAGTACTTC. This translates into CASSLFGQVQTYEQYF.

CDR3 DNA: TGTGCCAGCAGCTTAGGGACTTCGGAGACCCAGTACTTC. Translated: CASSLGTSETQYF. The chain recombines TRBV7-8 with TRBJ2-5; D perhaps matches TRBD2 (5 bases). The CDR3 covers 13 residues. V was cut by 1 base and J by 5 bases, with 8 bases left in between. Germline V gives CDR1 SGHVS, CDR2 FQNEAQ.

This clone occurred once. Relative to the germline gene, one junction end is altered; a read error may explain this. The V gene is TRBV28, the J gene TRBJ2-7; D unclear. This CDR3 contains 12 residues. Per the germline V gene, CDR1 is MDHEN and CDR2 is SYDVKM. The CDR3 DNA reads TGTGCCAGCAGTTCCAGACTTATCATTCAAAACTTC. It encodes CASSSRLIIQNF.

The CDR3 spells CSVKLTFSYNEQFF. The CDR3 nucleotides are TGCAGCGTTAAACTGACGTTTTCCTACAATGAGCAGTTCTTC. This chain connects TRBV29-1 to TRBJ2-1; D uncertain. The CDR3 runs to 14 residues. Trimming pared 5 bases from V and 1 base from J, leaving 12 bases between. CDR1 is SQVTM, CDR2 ANQGSEA, per germline.

The V call is TRBV11-2, the J call TRBJ2-7, with 11 bases aligning to TRBD1. V shed 4 bases and J 4 bases; nucleotides not matched to a gene: 3. The CDR3 has 14 residues. The germline CDR1 and CDR2 sequences are SGHAT and FQNNGV. The CDR3 loop is CASSSGQGGYEQYF. The CDR3 DNA reads TGTGCCAGCAGCTCGGGACAGGGGGGGTACGAGCAGTACTTC.

This sequence joins TRBV2 and TRBJ1-5; D ambiguous. With 3 bases removed from V and 0 bases from J, the gap between germline ends came to 6 bases. Per the germline V gene, CDR1 is SNHLY and CDR2 is FYNNEI. This CDR3 contains 14 residues. CDR3 protein: CASSDVASNQPQHF. As DNA, the CDR3 is TGTGCCAGCAGTGATGTCGCTAGCAATCAGCCCCAGCATTTT.

The chain recombines TRBV4-2 with TRBJ2-1, with D hard to call. The CDR3 is 15 amino acids. V shed 1 base and J shed 2 bases, with 9 bases lying between them. From germline, CDR1 is LGHNA and CDR2 YNFKEQ. CDR3 in DNA: TGTGCCAGCAGCCAAGCCCAGAGACCCTACAATGAGCAGTTCTTC. Amino acids: CASSQAQRPYNEQFF.

This chain connects TRBV4-1 to TRBJ2-7, with D possibly TRBD1 on 5 matching bases. This CDR3 comprises 15 residues. CDR1 is MGHRA, CDR2 YSYEKL, per germline. The V gene lost 1 base and the J gene lost 4 bases, with 14 bases spanning the gap. The CDR3 DNA reads as TGCGCCAGCAGCCAAGCAGAGACAGACCTTTACGAGCAGTACTTC. This codes for CASSQAETDLYEQYF.